A single sample is the source of the 5 T cell receptor beta chains below, sequenced in a study of blood T cell repertoires in COVID-19. The assay was immunoSEQ multiplex PCR, and TCRdb's table has in-frame clones only and misses some. This table has 150,000 to 200,000 clones, approximately 80% appearing once. Material: peripheral blood. These receptors were obtained from a human donor in a cohort sampled during active COVID-19.

V and J are TRBV28 and TRBJ1-6; D unclear. V was shortened by 9 bases and J by 6 bases, with 9 bases between the two germline ends. CDR1 is MDHEN, CDR2 SYDVKM, per germline. The CDR3 length is 12 residues. In DNA form, the CDR3 reads TGTGCCAGTGGGCCCTCTAATTCACCCCTCCACTTT. It codes for CASGPSNSPLHF.

This sequence joins TRBV3-1 (or the pseudogene TRBV3-2) and TRBJ2-5, with D possibly TRBD2 on 6 matching bases. This CDR3 spans 13 amino acids. V was pared by 7 bases and J by 5 bases, with 14 bases between. Germline values: CDR1 LGHDT, CDR2 YNNKEL (reference sequence). The CDR3 DNA is TGTGCCAGCACCTCAGGCGGGGTTGAGACCCAGTACTTC. As protein: CASTSGGVETQYF.

The rearrangement uses TRBV10-1 and TRBJ2-1; possibly TRBD1 for D (7 bases). The CDR3 is 19 residues long. The germline V and J ends were trimmed by 8 bases and 14 bases, with 40 bases remaining between them. CDR1 is WNHNN and CDR2 is SYGVQD in the germline V gene (reference sequence). The CDR3 here is CASSLPGQDYPSALEVEFF. The DNA of the CDR3 is TGCGCCAGCTCTCTACCAGGACAGGACTATCCCAGTGCATTGGAGGTTGAGTTCTTC.

The V gene is TRBV4-3, the J gene TRBJ2-1; the D gene is possibly TRBD1 (6 bases). CDR1 and CDR2 from the germline V gene are LGHNA and YSLEER. Trimming stripped 2 bases from V and 9 bases from J, with 11 bases between. The CDR3 has 13 amino acids. CDR3 sequence: CASSQTQGTEQFF. The CDR3 nucleotides read TGCGCCAGCAGCCAAACGCAGGGGACTGAGCAGTTCTTC.

This sequence joins TRBV28 and TRBJ1-1; tentative D call: TRBD1 (5 bases). Germline V gives CDR1 MDHEN, CDR2 SYDVKM. The CDR3 sequence is 16 residues long. V was shortened by 7 bases and J by 9 bases, with 27 bases between the two germline ends. The CDR3 coding sequence is TGTGCCAGCATCTCAGGGCAACAGCACCGAAAGATGAAAGCTTTCTTT. Amino acid sequence: CASISGQQHRKMKAFF.